This entry concerns a single T cell receptor (beta chain). What it binds is not known. At one end, the junction sequence differs from germline, possibly due to a read error. The CDR3 is 16 residues long. CDR1 is SEHNR and CDR2 is FQNEAQ in the germline V gene (reference sequence). The sample originates from a study of tumor and adjacent non-tumor tissue in lung cancer. Study outcomes and limitations: TCR diversity was significantly greater in tumor than normal lung tissue. Tumor repertoires had a smaller top 100 clone share than normal lung.

The template was RNA from unsorted bulk tissue. TCRbeta libraries were built with three rounds of nested PCR, modified from ARM-PCR. One entry per CDR3 protein results from TCRdb running MiXCR on the multiplex PCR reads. The sample includes more than 120,000 distinct CDR3 sequences, 60% to 70% seen only once; the top ten take 15% to 20%. The clonotype comes from a man aged 55 to 70 with small cell lung cancer. The V gene is TRBV7-9, the J gene TRBJ2-3, with 10 bases identical to TRBD2. The sample comprised lung tumor tissue. This chain's CDR3 is CVSSSGLALSTDTQYF. The DNA of the CDR3 is TGTGTCAGCAGCTCGGGACTAGCGCTTAGCACAGATACGCAGTATTTT.